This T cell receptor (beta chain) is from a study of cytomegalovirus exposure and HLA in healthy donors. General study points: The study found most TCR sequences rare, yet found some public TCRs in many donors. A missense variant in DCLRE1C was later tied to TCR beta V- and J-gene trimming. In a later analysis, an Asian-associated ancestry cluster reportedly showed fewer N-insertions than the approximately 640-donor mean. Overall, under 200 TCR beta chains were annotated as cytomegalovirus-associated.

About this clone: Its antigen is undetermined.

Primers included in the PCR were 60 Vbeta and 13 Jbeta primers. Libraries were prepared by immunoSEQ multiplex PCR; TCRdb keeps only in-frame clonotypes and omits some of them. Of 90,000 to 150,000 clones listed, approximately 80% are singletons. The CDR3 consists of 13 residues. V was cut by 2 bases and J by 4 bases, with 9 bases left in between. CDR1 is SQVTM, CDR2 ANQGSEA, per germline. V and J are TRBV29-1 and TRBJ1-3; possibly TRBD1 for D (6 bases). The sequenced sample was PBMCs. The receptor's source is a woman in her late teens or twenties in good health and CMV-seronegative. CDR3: CSVETGPGNTIYF. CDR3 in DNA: TGCAGCGTTGAAACAGGGCCAGGAAACACCATATATTTT.